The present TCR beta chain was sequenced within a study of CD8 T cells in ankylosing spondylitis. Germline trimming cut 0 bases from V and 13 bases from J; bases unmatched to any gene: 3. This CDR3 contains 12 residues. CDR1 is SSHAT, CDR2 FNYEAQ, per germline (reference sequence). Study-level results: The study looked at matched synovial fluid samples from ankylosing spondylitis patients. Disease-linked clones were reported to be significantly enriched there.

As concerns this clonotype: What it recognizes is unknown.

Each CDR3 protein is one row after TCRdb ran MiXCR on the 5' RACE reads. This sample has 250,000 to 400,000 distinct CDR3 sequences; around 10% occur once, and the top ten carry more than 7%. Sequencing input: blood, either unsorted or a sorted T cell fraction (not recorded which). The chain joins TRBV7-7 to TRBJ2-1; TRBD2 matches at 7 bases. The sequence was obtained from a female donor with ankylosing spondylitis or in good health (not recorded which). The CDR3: CASSLAGGPQFF. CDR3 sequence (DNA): TGTGCCAGCAGCTTAGCGGGAGGGCCACAGTTCTTC.